Described below is a single T cell receptor (beta chain) sequence and its context. No cognate antigen has been identified for it. No base quality information exists; no much larger clone differs at one position. This sample is part of a study of naive and memory T cell subsets (dated by TCRdb to 2015 to 2018). Study-wide context: Sorted naive and memory T cell subsets from peripheral blood were analyzed in the study using a UMI-based, open-source pipeline for TCR alpha and beta sequencing. The functional CMV T cell responses agreed completely with IgG serology results. RNA was DNase-treated and reverse transcribed with TCR constant-region primers, mostly using SuperScript III.

Here is what the overall study found, with its caveats: A power law was followed by TCR abundance, with an exponent that differed between naive and memory subsets but was consistent across the three individuals. Once error correction was done, more than 95% of naive TCR sequences showed up just once, which made the naive abundance distributions much steeper than those of the memory subsets. RNA-based TCR counts may be influenced by expression changes linked to T cell activation and differentiation. Clonotypes were defined as single alpha or beta chain sequences, not paired alpha/beta receptors. No ground truth was available to validate the repertoire findings for the naive and memory subsets. In both CD4 and CD8 cells, going from naive through CM, EM and EMRA, the Gini index went up while Shannon and inverse Simpson diversity went down.

Reading the germline V gene gives CDR1 MNHEY and CDR2 SVGAGI. The CDR3 measures 14 amino acids from cysteine to phenylalanine. The read is trimmed to its CDR3 DNA, 42 bases read in frame from base 1. V is shortened by 6 bases, J by 0 bases, and the region joining them spans 12 bases. Library generation was performed with UMI-ligation and nested PCR. The beta constant-region primer consisted of an equimolar mixture of two oligonucleotides that together covered TRBC1 and TRBC2. Four rounds of PCR were used to amplify ligated cDNA, with nested alpha and beta constant-region primers being used together with the SP2 primer. A single-stranded oligonucleotide containing the SP2 primer and a 12-nucleotide UMI was joined to the 3' end of the cDNA by T4 RNA ligase 1. The ligation reaction was incubated at 16°C for about 20-24 hours. PCR2 was typically run as a SYBR Green qPCR and stopped at a predetermined threshold to prevent over-amplification. All purifications after the first were performed with Agencourt AMPure XP magnetic beads. Libraries were quantified by Qubit and checked on a TapeStation, with a main peak expected near 650 bp. Pooled libraries were sequenced on an Illumina MiSeq with v2 2x251 paired-end kits, typically giving about 0.85-2 million reads per sample. Each sample was pooled at about 4 nM, and roughly 5-7% PhiX was included to help cluster recognition. The authors' pipeline ran thus. FASTQ reads processed by Demultiplexor were assigned V and J genes by Decombinator through tag matching that tolerated a single base-pair mismatch. Collapsinator used UMIs to correct both sequencing errors and frequency errors arising from PCR heterogeneity. TCRs were translated and CDR3s were extracted from the conserved cysteine to the FGXG phenylalanine by CDR3Translator, with non-productive sequences being flagged. Gini, Shannon entropy and inverse Simpson indices were calculated on repertoires subsampled to equal numbers of UMI-defined TCRs. Within the linear range, a power law was fitted to clonotype abundance distributions using maximum likelihood. For one naive CD8 sample, the pipeline and MIGEC produced similar UMI counts, unique TCR numbers and clonal distributions. The repertoires were searched for just under 7,500 CMV-associated CDR3 sequences that had been compiled from VDJdb and a published dataset. The public reads were run again by TCRdb, first through fastp at Q25 and then through MiXCR, and only productive beta chains were kept. Each CDR3 protein appears once, grouped with its most common genes and DNA. The V and J calls and clone size are TCRdb's, not the authors'. This sample has around 130,000 distinct CDR3 sequences in its table, and 35% to 40% of those were observed once. Roughly 0.9% of the sample lies in the top ten.

From the second PCR step onward, the TCR alpha chain libraries and the TCR beta chain libraries were amplified separately. The CMV status of each donor was determined by measuring IFNgamma production from CD4+ T cells after fresh PBMCs had been stimulated overnight with CMV viral lysate. Using Miltenyi beads, CD4 T cells were first positively selected, and CD8 T cells were then positively selected from the CD4-negative fraction. Cells stained for CD3, CD4, CD8, CD45RA, CD27 and a live/dead dye were sorted on a BD Aria II into four subsets by CD45RA and CD27. Three healthy volunteers provided blood, and the blood of each volunteer was split into CD4 and CD8 T cells and then into four differentiation subsets. About 120 ml of peripheral blood was taken from each donor, and PBMC were separated by density-gradient centrifugation on Ficoll-Paque PLUS. Sorted cells were lysed in RLT buffer, after which RNA was extracted using a Qiagen RNeasy kit and stored at -80 degrees C.

Sequencing was performed on central memory CD4+ T cells from blood. The sample's cell subset or site label is to be understood as: central memory, CD45RA- CD27+. This TCR derives from a human donor in good health. This chain joins TRBV6-5 to TRBJ2-7; 6 matching bases give a weak D call of TRBD2. The CDR3 region: CASSKRRDSYEQYF. The DNA is TGTGCCAGCAGCAAGCGGCGGGACTCCTACGAGCAGTACTTC.